The source of this T cell receptor beta chain is a study of blood T cell repertoires in COVID-19. Background on the study: Some COVID-19 samples were acute and others convalescent; all came from the United States, Italy and Spain. PBMCs, B-cell-depleted T cells, or T cells provided the cDNA or gDNA that made up the material.

CDR1 is MNHNY, CDR2 SVGAGI, per germline (reference sequence). V dropped 6 bases and J dropped 4; count of bases not matched to a gene: 8. The CDR3 runs to 15 residues. The assay was immunoSEQ multiplex PCR, and TCRdb's table has in-frame clones only and misses some. Of under 200,000 clones listed, 87% are singletons. In its sample, this clone was seen once. Cohorts were based on clinical histories the participants reported. For recovered donors of Cohort 3, there were two negative PCRs, clearance, or symptom resolution. The sequence came from a woman aged 45-59 years who had recovered from COVID-19. The rearrangement joins TRBV6-6 to TRBJ2-7; 11 nucleotides line up with TRBD1. Sequencing input: PBMCs or T cells enriched from blood (not recorded which). CDR3 DNA: TGTGCCAGCAGAGATGCCGGGACAGGGGGTTACGAGCAGTACTTC. This encodes CASRDAGTGGYEQYF.